The 13 T cell receptor beta chains below were found in one sample sequenced in a study of molecular identifiers for immune sequencing clone quantification. TCRdb analysed the PCR reads with MiXCR anew, one entry per CDR3 protein. The sample has 250,000 to 350,000 distinct CDR3 sequences; around a fifth are singletons. The sample was naive CD8+ T cells from blood, with Jurkat cell RNA spiked in. Subset defined: FACS-sorted CD8+CD4-CCR7+CD45RA+ naive T cells. The origin of the receptors is a human donor in good health. Some libraries in this study had Jurkat cell RNA spiked in.

This clonotype was recorded many times. The V call is TRBV7-9, the J call TRBJ1-1; the match to TRBD1 covers 7 bases. Trimming removed 6 bases from V and 3 bases from J; junction bases left unmatched: 16. This CDR3 has 17 residues. Germline values: CDR1 SEHNR, CDR2 FQNEAQ (reference sequence). The CDR3 DNA is TGTGCCAGCAGAGCACCACAGGGGCAAAGTGTCTACACTGAAGCTTTCTTT. Encoded protein: CASRAPQGQSVYTEAFF.

This clonotype was detected a few times. The chain recombines TRBV6-2 or TRBV6-3 with TRBJ2-7, with TRBD1 identical over 9 bases. This CDR3 is 17 amino acids long. CDR1 MNHEY and CDR2 SVGEGT come from the germline V gene. The V gene end was trimmed by 5 bases and the J gene end by 7 bases; junction bases not matched to a gene: 18. The CDR3 bases are TGTGCCAGCAGTCGAACCGGGACAGGGCGAATCCCAACGGAGCAGTACTTC. It specifies CASSRTGTGRIPTEQYF.

Concerning this clonotype itself: A much bigger clone sits one base away, suggesting this may be a read error. The J gene is TRBJ2-1, the V gene TRBV7-3, with no clear D. Trimming removed 2 bases from V and 3 bases from J, with 8 bases in between. CDR3 size: 14 residues. Germline V gene data show CDR1 as SGHTA and CDR2 as FQGTGA. CDR3 loop: CASSLARLYNEQFF. The CDR3 coding sequence is TGTGCCAGCAGCTTAGCGAGGCTCTACAATGAGCAGTTCTTC.

This clonotype was seen many times. V gene TRBV6-2 or TRBV6-3 combines with J gene TRBJ2-5; unclear D gene. Germline V gene sequence: CDR1 MNHEY, CDR2 SVGEGT. The CDR3 sequence is 15 residues long. The V end was cut by 0 bases, the J end by 0 bases, with 8 bases between. CDR3 amino acids: CASSYSSVYQETQYF. The CDR3, as DNA: TGTGCCAGCAGTTACTCGAGTGTCTACCAAGAGACCCAGTACTTC.

In regard to this clonotype: A much larger clone is a single base away; this may be a read error. This chain links TRBV7-3 with TRBJ2-2, with D unresolved. This CDR3 contains 16 residues. Germline V gene sequence: CDR1 SGHTA, CDR2 FQGTGA. Trimming shortened V by 0 bases and J by 4 bases, and 12 bases separated the two germline ends. This CDR3 reads CASSLTPGGPTGELFF. The CDR3 DNA sequence: TGTGCCAGCAGCTTAACGCCTGGCGGCCCCACCGGGGAGCTGTTTTTT.

This clonotype has just a few counts. The V gene is TRBV7-9, the J gene TRBJ2-5, with 8 bases aligning to TRBD2. Losses at the gene ends were 5 bases for V and 7 bases for J; bases not matched to a gene: 12. CDR3 length: 15 amino acids. Germline CDR1 SEHNR, CDR2 FQNEAQ (reference sequence). CDR3 bases: TGTGCCAGCAGCCCCCCAGCGGGGGCCCCGGCGACCCAGTACTTC. Encoded protein: CASSPPAGAPATQYF. Full variable domain (remainder filled in from reference TRBV7-9 and TRBJ2-5): DTGVSQNPRHKITKRGQNVTFRCDPISEHNRLYWYRQTLGQGPEFLTYFQNEAQLEKSRLLSDRFSAERPKGSFSTLEIQRTEQGDSAMYLCASSPPAGAPATQYFGPGTRLLVL.

This clonotype was seen a few times. The junction differs from germline at one of its ends, possibly a read error. This chain connects TRBV6-2 or TRBV6-3 to TRBJ2-3, with D tentatively TRBD1 (5 bases). Germline lookup yields CDR1 MNHEY and CDR2 SVGEGT. This CDR3 region has 14 residues. The CDR3 protein is CASSLDHHTGTQYF. The CDR3 DNA is TGTGCCAGTAGTCTTGACCACCACACAGGTACGCAGTATTTT.

This clonotype has only a few counts. The rearrangement joins TRBV27 to TRBJ2-3; the match to TRBD1 covers 9 bases. CDR1 is MNHEY, CDR2 SMNVEV, per germline (reference sequence). CDR3 size: 18 residues. Trimming at V came to 2 bases and at J to 6 bases, leaving 15 bases not matched to a gene. The CDR3 protein is CASSLLLWGQGPGDTQYF. In DNA form, the CDR3 reads TGTGCCAGCAGTTTACTCCTTTGGGGACAGGGCCCAGGGGATACGCAGTATTTT.

Note on this clonotype: A much larger clone lies a single base off, so this may be a read error. Because the CDR3 is missing its conserved closing phenylalanine or tryptophan, this is likely a read error. The chain is built from TRBV6-5 and TRBJ1-1; the D gene is possibly TRBD1 (5 bases). The CDR3 sequence is 14 residues long. Per the germline V gene, CDR1 is MNHEY and CDR2 is SVGAGI. V lost 2 bases and J 0 bases, leaving 7 bases between the germline ends. CDR3: CASSYGGLNTEAFS. CDR3 nucleotides: TGTGCCAGCAGTTACGGGGGGTTGAACACTGAAGCTTTCTCT.

As for this clonotype: A much larger clone is a single base away; this may be a read error. The genes are TRBV5-3 and TRBJ1-1, with a weak D call TRBD1 (6 bases). TRBV5-3 is placed among ORFs of uncertain function. This CDR3 has 14 residues. The CDR3 DNA is TGTGCCAGCAGCTTGGGGACACCGAACACTGTAGCTTTCTTT. Translating it yields CASSLGTPNTVAFF.

The sample holds a few counts of this clonotype. V gene TRBV7-9 combines with J gene TRBJ1-1; 10 bases align to TRBD1. In germline, CDR1 is SEHNR, CDR2 FQNEAQ (reference sequence). Germline trimming cut 5 bases from V and 8 bases from J; bases unmatched to any gene: 2. This CDR3 region has 12 residues. CDR3 in DNA: TGTGCCAGCAGCGGACAGGGGGGAGAAGCTTTCTTT. The encoded protein is CASSGQGGEAFF. The variable domain in full, completed from reference TRBV7-9 and TRBJ1-1, reads DTGVSQNPRHKITKRGQNVTFRCDPISEHNRLYWYRQTLGQGPEFLTYFQNEAQLEKSRLLSDRFSAERPKGSFSTLEIQRTEQGDSAMYLCASSGQGGEAFFGQGTRLTVV.

This clonotype was observed a handful of times. Just one base apart from a much larger clone, this may be a read error. V usage is TRBV6-5 and J usage is TRBJ2-5; D not resolved. The CDR3 has 12 residues. Germline CDR1 and CDR2: MNHEY and SVGAGI. CDR3 in amino acids: CASSGQQETQCF. The CDR3 DNA reads as TGTGCCAGCAGTGGTCAACAAGAGACCCAGTGCTTC.

The rearrangement joins TRBV6-5 to TRBJ1-1; maybe TRBD1 (6 bases). Trimming took 6 bases from V and 6 from J, leaving 17 bases between them. Germline V gene data show CDR1 as MNHEY and CDR2 as SVGAGI. The CDR3 sequence is 14 residues long. In nucleotides, the CDR3 is TGTGCCAGCAGGGCAGGGGCCCTTAGCGCTGAAGCTTTCTTT. As protein: CASRAGALSAEAFF.